The clone carrying this T cell receptor beta chain was recorded a few times. Vbeta (60) and Jbeta (13) primers were used in the PCR. Clones were sequenced by immunoSEQ multiplex PCR, and TCRdb holds only the in-frame ones, with some missing. The sample records 110,000 to 150,000 clones, roughly 80% being singletons. This specimen belongs to a study of cytomegalovirus exposure and HLA in healthy donors. V lost 5 bases and J 2 bases, leaving 16 bases between the germline ends. CDR1 SGHRS and CDR2 YFSETQ come from the germline V gene. This CDR3 is built from 15 residues. The chain uses TRBV5-1 and TRBJ1-2; D may be TRBD1 (6 bases). Sequencing was done on a sample of PBMCs. This clonotype was obtained from a man between 18 and 35 years old in good health and CMV-seronegative. The CDR3 sequence: CASRPVDRSNYGYTF. DNA of the CDR3: TGCGCCAGCAGACCCGTCGACAGGTCCAACTATGGCTACACCTTC.